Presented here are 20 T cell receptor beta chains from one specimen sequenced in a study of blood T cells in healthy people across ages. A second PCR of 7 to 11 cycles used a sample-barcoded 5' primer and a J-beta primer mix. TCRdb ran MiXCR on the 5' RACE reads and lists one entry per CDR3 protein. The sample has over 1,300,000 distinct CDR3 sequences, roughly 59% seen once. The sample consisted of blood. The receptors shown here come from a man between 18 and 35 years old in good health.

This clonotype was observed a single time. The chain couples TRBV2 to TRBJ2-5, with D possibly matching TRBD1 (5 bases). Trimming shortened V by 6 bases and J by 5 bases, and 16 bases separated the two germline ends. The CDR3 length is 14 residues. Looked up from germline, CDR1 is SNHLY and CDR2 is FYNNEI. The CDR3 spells CASSRRVRVETQYF. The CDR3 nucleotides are TGTGCCAGCAGCCGCAGGGTCCGGGTGGAGACCCAGTACTTC.

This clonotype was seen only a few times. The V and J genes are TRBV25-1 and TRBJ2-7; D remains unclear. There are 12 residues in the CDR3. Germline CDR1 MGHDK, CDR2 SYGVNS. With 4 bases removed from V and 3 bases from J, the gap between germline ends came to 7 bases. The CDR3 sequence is CASSGRFYEQYF. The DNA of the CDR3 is TGTGCCAGCAGTGGCCGCTTCTACGAGCAGTACTTC.

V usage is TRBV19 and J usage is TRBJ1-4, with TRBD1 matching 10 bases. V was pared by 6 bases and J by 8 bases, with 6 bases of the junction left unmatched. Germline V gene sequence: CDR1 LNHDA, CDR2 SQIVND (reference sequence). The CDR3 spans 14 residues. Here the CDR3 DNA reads TGTGCCAGTAGAACTGACAGGGGGCGCGAAAAACTGTTTTTT. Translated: CASRTDRGREKLFF.

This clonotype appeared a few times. The CDR3 bases are TGCAGTTGTCAGGGCAATGGCTACACCTTC. Translating gives CSCQGNGYTF. The chain joins TRBV20-1 to TRBJ1-2, with a tentative D call TRBD1 (5 bases). CDR3 length: 10 amino acids. Per germline, CDR1 DFQATT and CDR2 SNEGSKA (reference sequence). V gave up 8 bases and J gave up 6 bases, with 10 bases separating them.

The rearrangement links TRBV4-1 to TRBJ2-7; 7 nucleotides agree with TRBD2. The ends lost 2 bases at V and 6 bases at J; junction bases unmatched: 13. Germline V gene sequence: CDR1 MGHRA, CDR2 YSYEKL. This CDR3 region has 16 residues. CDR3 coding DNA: TGCGCCAGCAGCCAAAGTCCGCCTAGCGGTGCCTCCGAGCAGTACTTC. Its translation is CASSQSPPSGASEQYF.

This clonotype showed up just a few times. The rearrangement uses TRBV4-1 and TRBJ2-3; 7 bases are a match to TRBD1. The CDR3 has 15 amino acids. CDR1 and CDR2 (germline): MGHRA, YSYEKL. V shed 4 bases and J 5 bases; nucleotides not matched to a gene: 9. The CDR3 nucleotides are TGCGCCAGCAGCCCCGGGGAACAGGGGAGAGATACGCAGTATTTT. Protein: CASSPGEQGRDTQYF.

The CDR3 reads CASSPGLLPTGGLSYNEQFF. The CDR3 DNA sequence: TGTGCCAGCAGCCCTGGCCTATTACCGACAGGGGGCCTCTCCTACAATGAGCAGTTCTTC. The V call is TRBV7-2, the J call TRBJ2-1; 10 positions agree with TRBD1. The CDR3 has 20 residues. After removal of 5 bases from V and 0 bases from J, the junction contained 16 bases not matched to a gene. From germline, CDR1 is SGHTA and CDR2 FQGNSA.

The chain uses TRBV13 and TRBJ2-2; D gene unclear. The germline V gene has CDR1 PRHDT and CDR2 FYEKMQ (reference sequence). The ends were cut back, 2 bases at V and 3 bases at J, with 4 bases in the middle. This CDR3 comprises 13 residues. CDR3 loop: CASSLKYTGELFF. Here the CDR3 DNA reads TGTGCCAGCAGCTTAAAGTACACCGGGGAGCTGTTTTTT.

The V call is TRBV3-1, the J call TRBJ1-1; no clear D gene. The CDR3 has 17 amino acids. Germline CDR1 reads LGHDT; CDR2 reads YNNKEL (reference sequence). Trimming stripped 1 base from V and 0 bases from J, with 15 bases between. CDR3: CASSQVPRSPMNTEAFF. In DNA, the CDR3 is TGTGCCAGCAGCCAAGTTCCCAGGTCCCCCATGAACACTGAAGCTTTCTTT.

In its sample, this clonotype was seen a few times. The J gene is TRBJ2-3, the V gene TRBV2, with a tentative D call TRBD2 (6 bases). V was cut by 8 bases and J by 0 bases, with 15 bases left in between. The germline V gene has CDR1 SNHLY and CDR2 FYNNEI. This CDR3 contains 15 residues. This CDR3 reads CASGTGTLSTDTQYF. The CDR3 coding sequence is TGTGCCAGCGGCACCGGGACTTTGAGCACAGATACGCAGTATTTT.

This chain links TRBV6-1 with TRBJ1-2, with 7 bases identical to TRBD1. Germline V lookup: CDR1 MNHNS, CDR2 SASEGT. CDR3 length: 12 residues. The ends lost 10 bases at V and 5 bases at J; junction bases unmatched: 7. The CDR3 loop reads CATWTGFYGYTF. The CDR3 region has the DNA TGTGCCACCTGGACAGGTTTTTATGGCTACACCTTC.

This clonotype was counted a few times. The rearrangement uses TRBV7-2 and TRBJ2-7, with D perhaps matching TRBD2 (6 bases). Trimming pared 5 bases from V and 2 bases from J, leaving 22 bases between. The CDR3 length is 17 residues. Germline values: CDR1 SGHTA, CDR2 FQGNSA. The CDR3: CASSLPGLRDAAYEQYF. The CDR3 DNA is TGTGCCAGCAGCCTCCCAGGGTTGCGGGACGCAGCCTACGAGCAGTACTTC.

The CDR3 DNA sequence: TGTGCCGTCAGTTACTCTTCGACAGCGAACTACGAGCAGTACTTC. Encoded protein: CAVSYSSTANYEQYF. The gene calls are TRBV6-5 and TRBJ2-7; a possible D gene is TRBD1 (5 bases). Per germline, CDR1 MNHEY and CDR2 SVGAGI. This CDR3 comprises 15 residues. Trimming cost V 11 bases and J 3 bases, with 23 bases left between them.

Written as DNA, the CDR3 is TGTGCCAGCAGTGAGCTCGTCGGGAGGGGACATGAGCAGTTCTTC. Its translation: CASSELVGRGHEQFF. V gene TRBV25-1 combines with J gene TRBJ2-1; 8 bases are shared with TRBD2. This CDR3 region has 15 residues. Germline values: CDR1 MGHDK, CDR2 SYGVNS. V lost 3 bases and J lost 8; bases outside the gene matches: 9.

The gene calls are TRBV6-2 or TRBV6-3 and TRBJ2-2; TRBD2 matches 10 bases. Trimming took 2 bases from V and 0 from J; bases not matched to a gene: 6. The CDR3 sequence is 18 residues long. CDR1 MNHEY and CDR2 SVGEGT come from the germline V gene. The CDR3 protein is CASSYPSGGQPNTGELFF. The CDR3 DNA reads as TGTGCCAGCAGTTACCCTAGCGGGGGCCAGCCGAACACCGGGGAGCTGTTTTTT.

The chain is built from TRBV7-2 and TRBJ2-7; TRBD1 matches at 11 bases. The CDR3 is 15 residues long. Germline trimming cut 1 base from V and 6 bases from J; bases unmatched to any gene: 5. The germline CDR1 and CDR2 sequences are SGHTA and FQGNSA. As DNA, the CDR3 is TGTGCCAGCAGCTTAGTCGGGACAGGGGGAGGCGAGCAGTACTTC. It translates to CASSLVGTGGGEQYF.

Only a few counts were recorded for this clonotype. The CDR3 DNA sequence: TGTGCCAGCAGCGGGGAAGCCGAGCAGTACTTC. This gives the protein CASSGEAEQYF. The chain joins TRBV7-9 to TRBJ2-7; D unclear. CDR1 is SEHNR and CDR2 is FQNEAQ in the germline V gene (reference sequence). Trimming took 5 bases from V and 6 from J, leaving 8 bases between them. CDR3 length: 11 residues. The complete variable domain, with remaining parts taken from reference TRBV7-9 and TRBJ2-7, reads DTGVSQNPRHKITKRGQNVTFRCDPISEHNRLYWYRQTLGQGPEFLTYFQNEAQLEKSRLLSDRFSAERPKGSFSTLEIQRTEQGDSAMYLCASSGEAEQYFGPGTRLTVT.

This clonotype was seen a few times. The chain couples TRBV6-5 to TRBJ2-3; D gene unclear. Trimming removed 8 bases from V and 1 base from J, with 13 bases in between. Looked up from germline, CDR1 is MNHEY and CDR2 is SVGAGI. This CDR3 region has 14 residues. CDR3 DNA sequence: TGTGCCAGCGGCCTGACTGGGGGCACAGATACGCAGTATTTT. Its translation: CASGLTGGTDTQYF.

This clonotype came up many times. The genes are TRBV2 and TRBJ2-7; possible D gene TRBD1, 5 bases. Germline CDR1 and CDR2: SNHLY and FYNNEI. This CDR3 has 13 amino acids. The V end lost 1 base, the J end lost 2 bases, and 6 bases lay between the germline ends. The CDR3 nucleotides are TGTGCCAGCAGTGAAGTCAGGGCCTACGAGCAGTACTTC. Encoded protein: CASSEVRAYEQYF.

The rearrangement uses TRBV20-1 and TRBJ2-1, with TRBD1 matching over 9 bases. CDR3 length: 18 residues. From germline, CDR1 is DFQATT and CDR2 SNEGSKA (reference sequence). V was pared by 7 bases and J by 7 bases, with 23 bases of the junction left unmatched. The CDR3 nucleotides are TGCAGTGTCGGTCCCGACCCTCCGGGACAGGGTAAAGTGAATGAGCAGTTCTTC. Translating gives CSVGPDPPGQGKVNEQFF.